Below are 19 T cell receptor beta chains sequenced from a single sample in a study of CD8+ T cells in alopecia areata. Following extraction, RNA underwent reverse transcription to cDNA, which served as the sequencing template. Generated by immunoSEQ multiplex PCR, the TCRdb table keeps only in-frame clones and is missing some. The data hold 120,000 to 150,000 clones, with 40% to 50% observed a single time. Sequencing was carried out using CD4+ T cells sorted from blood. Receptors originate from a human donor with alopecia areata.

V is TRBV6-6 and J is TRBJ1-5; no firm D call. There are 11 residues in the CDR3. Germline CDR1 and CDR2: MNHNY and SVGAGI (reference sequence). Trimming cost V 7 bases and J 6 bases, with 7 bases left between them. The CDR3 spells CASTGGQPQHF. The DNA for the CDR3 is TGTGCCAGCACAGGAGGTCAGCCCCAGCATTTT.

The V call is TRBV14, the J call TRBJ2-1, with 7 positions matching TRBD2. Germline V gives CDR1 SGHDN, CDR2 FVKESK. The CDR3 loop spans 16 amino acids. Trimming cost V 5 bases and J 8 bases; bases outside gene matches: 15. The CDR3 here is CASSSLWGGSRDEQFF. Here the CDR3 DNA reads TGTGCCAGCAGCTCTTTATGGGGAGGGAGCAGGGATGAGCAGTTCTTC.

The table lists this clone with a few counts. The V gene is TRBV29-1, the J gene TRBJ1-2, with 9 positions matching TRBD1. Germline CDR1 reads SQVTM; CDR2 reads ANQGSEA. The V segment lost 4 bases and the J segment 3 bases; nucleotides outside the gene matches: 6. This CDR3 is built from 14 residues. The CDR3 region has the DNA TGCAGCGTTGTGGGTCGGACAGGGGACTATGGCTACACCTTC. Residues: CSVVGRTGDYGYTF.

The rearrangement links TRBV29-1 to TRBJ2-3, with D unclear. Germline V lookup: CDR1 SQVTM, CDR2 ANQGSEA. Trimming shortened V by 3 bases and J by 3 bases, and 10 bases separated the two germline ends. The CDR3 covers 13 residues. CDR3 protein: CSVDRQRTDTQYF. The CDR3 nucleotides read TGCAGCGTTGACCGGCAAAGAACAGATACGCAGTATTTT.

This clone was observed once. The rearrangement joins TRBV28 to TRBJ2-5; a weak D match, TRBD1 (7 bases). The CDR3 sequence is 16 residues long. The V end was cut by 5 bases, the J end by 2 bases, with 18 bases between. Germline CDR1 MDHEN, CDR2 SYDVKM. CDR3 sequence reads: CASSTLASGQQETQYF. The CDR3 DNA is TGTGCCAGCAGTACACTAGCCTCGGGACAGCAAGAGACCCAGTACTTC.

For the CDR3, the DNA is TGTGCCAGCAGCCCGACCGGGACTAGCGGGAGGTCCTACAATGAGCAGTTCTTC. It specifies CASSPTGTSGRSYNEQFF. This chain joins TRBV7-3 and TRBJ2-1; 15 nucleotides agree with TRBD2. After removal of 5 bases from V and 1 base from J, the junction contained 6 bases not matched to a gene. The CDR3 runs to 18 residues. Germline V lookup: CDR1 SGHTA, CDR2 FQGTGA.

J is TRBJ2-5 and V is TRBV28, with D possibly being TRBD2 (5 bases). CDR3 length: 15 residues. V dropped 4 bases and J dropped 7 bases, with 19 bases sitting between them. Germline values: CDR1 MDHEN, CDR2 SYDVKM. The DNA of the CDR3 is TGTGCCAGCAGTTGGGGTGCGGGCTCTCCGGGGACCCAGTACTTC. It translates to CASSWGAGSPGTQYF.

This chain joins TRBV5-1 and TRBJ2-7; unclear D gene. CDR3 length: 16 residues. In germline, CDR1 is SGHRS, CDR2 YFSETQ. Trimming removed 0 bases from V and 3 bases from J, with 16 bases in between. Written as DNA, the CDR3 is TGCGCCAGCAGCTTGGGTTTTGGTGGCAGTATCTACGAGCAGTACTTC. Protein: CASSLGFGGSIYEQYF.

The chain uses TRBV5-1 and TRBJ2-1, with 10 bases identical to TRBD2. The ends lost 0 bases at V and 7 bases at J; junction bases unmatched: 4. CDR3 length equals 15 residues. Germline lookup yields CDR1 SGHRS and CDR2 YFSETQ. DNA of the CDR3: TGCGCCAGCAGCTTGGTACTAGCGGGGAATAATGAGCAGTTCTTC. Protein: CASSLVLAGNNEQFF. Filled out from reference TRBV5-1 and TRBJ2-1, the complete variable domain reads KAGVTQTPRYLIKTRGQQVTLSCSPISGHRSVSWYQQTPGQGLQFLFEYFSETQRNKGNFPGRFSGRQFSNSRSEMNVSTLELGDSALYLCASSLVLAGNNEQFFGPGTRLTVL.

The V call is TRBV29-1, the J call TRBJ2-1, with D perhaps TRBD2 (5 bases). The CDR3 is 14 residues long. From germline, CDR1 is SQVTM and CDR2 ANQGSEA. V lost 6 bases and J lost 8, with 20 bases in between. The CDR3 protein is CSVRRHGDWDEQFF. CDR3 nucleotide sequence: TGCAGCGTCCGACGACACGGGGATTGGGATGAGCAGTTCTTC.

This clone was found a few times. Other DNA sequences from this sample encode an identical CDR3 as well. The chain combines TRBV13 with TRBJ2-1; perhaps D is TRBD1 or TRBD2 (6 bases each). Trimming pared 8 bases from V and 4 bases from J, leaving 15 bases between. Germline CDR1 and CDR2: PRHDT and FYEKMQ (reference sequence). The CDR3 contains 14 residues. This CDR3 is CASSRGRPYNEQFF. CDR3 sequence (DNA): TGTGCCAGCTCACGGGGGCGCCCATACAATGAGCAGTTCTTC. The full variable domain, in which reference TRBV13 and TRBJ2-1 provide the parts outside the CDR3, is AAGVIQSPRHLIKEKRETATLKCYPIPRHDTVYWYQQGPGQDPQFLISFYEKMQSDKGSIPDRFSAQQFSDYHSELNMSSLELGDSALYFCASSRGRPYNEQFFGPGTRLTVL.

The chain joins TRBV7-9 to TRBJ2-3; 8 positions agree with TRBD1. This CDR3 is 15 amino acids long. Germline loops: CDR1 SEHNR, CDR2 FQNEAQ (reference sequence). Trimming cost V 5 bases and J 1 base; bases outside gene matches: 5. The CDR3 DNA reads TGTGCCAGCAGCCCAGGACAGGGTGGCACAGATACGCAGTATTTT. Translated: CASSPGQGGTDTQYF.

V usage is TRBV5-1 and J usage is TRBJ1-1; unclear D gene. Germline CDR1 is SGHRS and CDR2 is YFSETQ. Trimming shortened V by 5 bases and J by 0 bases, and 11 bases separated the two germline ends. CDR3 length: 14 amino acids. DNA of the CDR3: TGCGCCAGCAGTCCGGGAGGGATGAACACTGAAGCTTTCTTT. Translating it yields CASSPGGMNTEAFF.

The chain combines TRBV7-8 with TRBJ2-5; possible D gene TRBD2, 6 bases. Germline assignment: CDR1 SGHVS and CDR2 FQNEAQ. Trimming took 2 bases from V and 4 from J, leaving 20 bases between them. This CDR3 spans 17 amino acids. CDR3: CASSLIRETSKVETQYF. DNA for the CDR3: TGTGCCAGCAGCTTAATCCGGGAGACCTCGAAGGTAGAGACCCAGTACTTC.

A few counts support this clone. This chain connects TRBV4-2 to TRBJ2-1; TRBD1 agrees at 7 bases. The CDR3 is 16 residues long. With V trimmed by 0 bases and J by 4 bases, 6 bases remained unmatched. Looked up from germline, CDR1 is LGHNA and CDR2 is YNFKEQ. In nucleotides, the CDR3 is TGTGCCAGCAGCCAAGATGGTCGCAGGGGGTACAATGAGCAGTTCTTC. Translating it yields CASSQDGRRGYNEQFF.

This clone was observed a handful of times. This chain connects TRBV11-2 to TRBJ2-5, with D tentatively TRBD2 (6 bases). There are 13 residues in the CDR3. The ends were cut back, 3 bases at V and 1 base at J, with 6 bases in the middle. CDR1 is SGHAT and CDR2 is FQNNGV in the germline V gene. This CDR3 is CASSFGSQETQYF. DNA of the CDR3: TGTGCCAGCAGCTTCGGGAGCCAAGAGACCCAGTACTTC.

This clone was counted only a few times. This chain links TRBV18 with TRBJ1-2; D gene ambiguous. The CDR3 has 12 residues. From germline, CDR1 is KGHSH and CDR2 LQKENI. V was cut by 3 bases and J by 6 bases, with 8 bases left in between. The CDR3, as DNA: TGTGCCAGCTCACCCCTAGAGAATGGCTACACCTTC. As protein: CASSPLENGYTF.

The V gene is TRBV29-1, the J gene TRBJ1-1; 7 nucleotides agree with TRBD1. Trimming removed 4 bases from V and 1 base from J; junction bases left unmatched: 3. The CDR3 runs 13 residues. Germline V gene sequence: CDR1 SQVTM, CDR2 ANQGSEA. DNA of the CDR3: TGCAGCGTTGGGGACAGTGGGAACACTGAAGCTTTCTTT. It specifies CSVGDSGNTEAFF.

The chain employs TRBV5-1 and TRBJ2-1; no definite D call. Germline V gene sequence: CDR1 SGHRS, CDR2 YFSETQ. V lost 2 bases, J lost 13 bases, and 10 bases lay in between. CDR3 length: 11 amino acids. CDR3: CASSFVRKQFF. The DNA of the CDR3 is TGCGCCAGCAGCTTCGTAAGAAAACAGTTCTTC.